A selection of T cell receptor beta chains follows, all from one sample in a study of CD4 T cells in relation to SARS-CoV-2 and coronaviruses. Assay: immunoSEQ multiplex PCR; the TCRdb copy retains only in-frame clones and omits some. The sample carries 50,000 to 70,000 clones, about nine tenths recorded once. The specimen sequenced was memory CD4+ T cells from PBMCs. These receptor sequences come from a human donor in good health. CDR3s include the opening cysteine and the closing phenylalanine or tryptophan. The D gene is left open where the match is weak. Clone size is not always given. Where it is, it says once, few, many or a class for expanded clones.

d_call,j_call,clone_size,v_call,cdr3_nt,cdr3_aa
.,TRBJ1-1,.,TRBV11-2,TGTGCCAGCAGTTTTATACGGGGGAACACTGAAGCTTTCTTT,CASSFIRGNTEAFF
TRBD1,TRBJ1-1,.,TRBV9,TGTGCCAGCAGCGCCGGACAGGGGGACGTTGAAGCTTTCTTT,CASSAGQGDVEAFF
.,TRBJ2-7,.,TRBV5-1,TGCGCCAGCAGCAGACAACTCCTTTCCTACGAGCAGTACTTC,CASSRQLLSYEQYF
.,TRBJ1-4,.,TRBV18,TGTGCCAGCTCACAAAGACGGGGGACGGGAGAAAAACTGTTTTTT,CASSQRRGTGEKLFF
.,TRBJ1-1,.,TRBV28,TGTGCCAGCAGTTTGGTTGGAGACTTGAACACTGAAGCTTTCTTT,CASSLVGDLNTEAFF
.,TRBJ1-2,.,TRBV9,TGTGCCAGCAGCGACAGGACAGCCTATGGCTACACCTTC,CASSDRTAYGYTF
TRBD1,TRBJ2-4,.,TRBV6-1,TGTGCCAGCAGTGACCGGGACAGGGTAGCCAAAAACATTCAGTACTTC,CASSDRDRVAKNIQYF
TRBD1,TRBJ2-2,.,TRBV7-9,TGTGCCAGCAGCCCCCTTGTAACGGGACAGGGAGGCACCGGGGAGCTGTTTTTT,CASSPLVTGQGGTGELFF
.,TRBJ2-7,once,TRBV9,TGTGCCAGCAGCGGGAGCTCCTACGAGCAGTACTTC,CASSGSSYEQYF
.,TRBJ2-6,.,TRBV19,TGTGCCAGTAGTGTACGACAGCCGCCCTCTGGGGCCAACGTCCTGACTTTC,CASSVRQPPSGANVLTF
.,TRBJ2-2,.,TRBV11-3,TGTGCCAGCAGCCTCGCGACTGGGGGCCTTCCTGGTCGGGAGCTGTTTTTT,CASSLATGGLPGRELFF
TRBD2,TRBJ2-1,.,TRBV6-4,TGTGCCAGCAGCTCTAGCGGGGGCTATGAGCAGTTCTTC,CASSSSGGYEQFF
.,TRBJ2-5,.,TRBV4-3,TGCGCCAGCAGCCAAGATATAACCTCAGGCGGTGAGACCCAGTACTTC,CASSQDITSGGETQYF
.,TRBJ2-5,.,TRBV19,TGTGCCAGTAAGACCACTGGGACTCCCACGGAACAAGAGACCCAGTACTTC,CASKTTGTPTEQETQYF
.,TRBJ1-5,.,TRBV6-6,TGTGCCAGCAGTTACTCGGTTGGTCAGCCCCAGCATTTT,CASSYSVGQPQHF
.,TRBJ2-7,.,TRBV7-9,TGTGCCAGCAGCCCGCCATCTGTGAGGCAGTACTTC,CASSPPSVRQYF
.,TRBJ2-3,medium-sized,TRBV4-2,TGTGCCAGCAGCCAAGCAAGCGGGACAAGCACAGATACGCAGTATTTT,CASSQASGTSTDTQYF
.,TRBJ2-5,.,TRBV27,TGTGCCAGCAGCCCGGTTCTACAAGAGACCCAGTACTTC,CASSPVLQETQYF
.,TRBJ1-1,.,TRBV3-1/TRBV3-2,TGTGCCAGCAGCCAAGGGCAGGGAGAGACTGAAGCTTTCTTT,CASSQGQGETEAFF
.,TRBJ2-3,.,TRBV9,TGTGCCAGCAGCTCAGGGGGGGGATGGACTGGCACAGATACGCAGTATTTT,CASSSGGGWTGTDTQYF
.,TRBJ1-5,.,TRBV6-1,TGTGCCAGCAGTTTCGACAGTAGCAATCAGCCCCAGCATTTT,CASSFDSSNQPQHF
TRBD1,TRBJ1-1,.,TRBV5-1,TGCGCCAGCAGCTTGGGGATTACCGGGACAGCTCACTCTGAAGCTTTCTTT,CASSLGITGTAHSEAFF
.,TRBJ1-3,.,TRBV3-1/TRBV3-2,TGTGCCAGCAGCCAACTGGACAGAAGAAACACCATATATTTT,CASSQLDRRNTIYF
.,TRBJ2-3,.,TRBV2,TGTGCCACGGGGCCGACTAGCACAGATACGCAGTATTTT,CATGPTSTDTQYF
.,TRBJ2-1,few,TRBV11-3,TGTGCCAGCAGCTTAGGGGGTCATGGGAATGAGCAGTTCTTC,CASSLGGHGNEQFF
.,TRBJ2-4,.,TRBV30,TGTGCCTGGAGTGAAGTCGGGACGATTCAGTACTTC,CAWSEVGTIQYF
.,TRBJ2-1,.,TRBV19,TGTGCCAGTAGTCCTCCAGGGTGGGAGGAGCAGTTCTTC,CASSPPGWEEQFF
TRBD2,TRBJ2-4,.,TRBV9,TGTGCCAGCAGCCCCTCCGGGACTAGCGGGAGGGTAGCCAAAAACATTCAGTACTTC,CASSPSGTSGRVAKNIQYF
TRBD1,TRBJ2-6,.,TRBV7-2,TGTGCCAGCAGCTTAGGCGCCAGGGGGCTATTTGGGGCCAACGTCCTGACTTTC,CASSLGARGLFGANVLTF
TRBD2,TRBJ2-7,once,TRBV5-1,TGCGCCAGCAGCTCTCGGAATCCTAGCGGGCCTCAGGGGCCCTACGAGCAGTACTTC,CASSSRNPSGPQGPYEQYF
.,TRBJ2-3,.,TRBV18,TGTGCCAGCTCCCCGGGAGCTTTCACAGATACGCAGTATTTT,CASSPGAFTDTQYF
TRBD1,TRBJ1-5,.,TRBV19,TGTGCCAGTAGTATTCAGGGGGGGGATCAGCCCCAGCATTTT,CASSIQGGDQPQHF
.,TRBJ1-2,once,TRBV20-1,TGCAGTGCTAGTCTTCCGGGTGGCGGTGGCTACACCTTC,CSASLPGGGGYTF
.,TRBJ1-1,.,TRBV29-1,TGCAGCGTTGATAACGGGTCCGGCACTGAAGCTTTCTTT,CSVDNGSGTEAFF
TRBD1,TRBJ1-2,.,TRBV18,TGTGCCAGCTCACCACCTGGGACAGAGGATGGCTACACCTTC,CASSPPGTEDGYTF
.,TRBJ2-1,.,TRBV18,TGTGCCAGCTCACCAACAATGTCCGGTGGCAGGGGTTTTATAGGCTCCTACAATGAGCAGTTCTTC,CASSPTMSGGRGFIGSYNEQFF
.,TRBJ1-5,.,TRBV9,TGTGCCAGCAGCGTATTCCCCGGTCAGCCCCAGCATTTT,CASSVFPGQPQHF
.,TRBJ2-1,.,TRBV9,TGTGCCAGCAGCGTTTCCTTCAAAGTGGCCGATGAGCAGTTCTTC,CASSVSFKVADEQFF